Included here is one T cell receptor beta chain sequence, with context. Antigen: not known. Assay used: immunoSEQ multiplex PCR; TCRdb lists only in-frame clones, some missing. The repertoire includes under 1 million clones, about 92% of them detected once, and nearly 25% sits in the top ten. The data derive from a study of shared clonotypes between healthy human individuals. Study-wide findings and caveats: At large depth, rarefaction still showed sorted-subset sequencing to be incomplete. Memory subsets generally showed smaller estimated richness than naive subsets did. The small donor group covered limited genetic and exposure diversity. Between a handful of donors, naive CD4 clonotypes were shared at a level of about 5%.

Selected positively for CCR7 and CD45RO-negative, naive CD8 cells excluded terminally differentiated effector memory CD45RA+ cells. The CDR3 is 15 residues long. Germline assignment: CDR1 MNHEY and CDR2 SVGAGI. With 0 bases removed from V and 3 bases from J, the gap between germline ends came to 12 bases. Sequenced material: naive CD8+ T cells sorted from blood. The rearrangement joins TRBV6-5 to TRBJ2-7; D is unclear. The receptor comes from a man aged 25-40 years in good health. The CDR3 here is CASSYSSSFGYEQYF. In nucleotides, the CDR3 is TGTGCCAGCAGTTACTCGAGTTCTTTCGGCTACGAGCAGTACTTC.